The T cell receptor (beta chain) under discussion was sequenced for a study of T cells expressing NK-cell markers. Making the TCR beta cDNA relied on 5'RACE template switching with UMIs. For each CDR3 protein, TCRdb gives one entry from its re-call of the 5' RACE reads, without DNA. The sample totals 150,000 or so distinct CDR3 sequences. The TCR was taken from a woman aged 18 to 75 in good health. The specimen was blood T cells: a sorted CD56 or NKG2C T cell subset, CD4+ or CD8+ T cells, or bulk PBMC T cells (not recorded which).

The CDR3 here is CAISGAGAEDTQYF. The chain recombines TRBV10-3 with TRBJ2-3; TCRdb indicates TRBD1, and absent DNA this call remains unverified. Germline CDR1 is ENHRY and CDR2 is SYGVKD. The CDR3 contains 14 residues.